These 3 T cell receptor beta chains came from one sample sequenced in a study of shared T cell receptors in the human thymus. Here immunoSEQ multiplex PCR was the method, and the copy in TCRdb shows in-frame clones only, minus some. Among hundreds of thousands of clones listed, around 93% were seen once. Input material: thymocytes. Source of these receptors: a human donor.

This clone was seen only once. This chain uses TRBV7-2 with TRBJ2-3, with 10 positions matching TRBD2. The CDR3 loop spans 16 amino acids. Germline V CDR1 and CDR2: SGHTA, FQGNSA. Trimming removed 1 base from V and 8 bases from J; junction bases left unmatched: 9. The CDR3 reads CASSLGNSSGRCTQYF. The CDR3 bases are TGTGCCAGCAGCTTAGGGAACTCTAGCGGGAGATGTACGCAGTATTTT.

This rearrangement joins TRBV27 to TRBJ1-4, with D unresolved. V lost 6 bases and J lost 4, with 3 bases in between. CDR3 length: 11 residues. Germline V gives CDR1 MNHEY, CDR2 SMNVEV (reference sequence). CDR3 DNA: TGTGCCAGCAGACTTAATGAAAAACTGTTTTTT. Protein: CASRLNEKLFF.

V and J are TRBV2 and TRBJ2-7; D perhaps matches TRBD1 (5 bases). Germline lookup yields CDR1 SNHLY and CDR2 FYNNEI. This CDR3 region has 10 residues. Trimming stripped 5 bases from V and 6 bases from J, with 5 bases between. CDR3 in DNA: TGTGCCAGCAGTAGGGGCGAGCAGTACTTC. Residues: CASSRGEQYF.